This entry lists 30 T cell receptor beta chains sequenced from one sample in a study of T cell responses to AZD1222 COVID-19 vaccine. The table came from immunoSEQ multiplex PCR; TCRdb's copy has only in-frame clones and leaves some out. Of about 120,000 clones listed, around 88% are singletons. Material: peripheral blood, obtained on day 0 of AZD1222 vaccination. These TCRs come from an adult in good health.

This CDR3 reads CASSGTGGPFSNQPQHF. The CDR3 bases are TGTGCCAGCAGCGGGACAGGCGGCCCCTTTAGCAATCAGCCCCAGCATTTT. The chain employs TRBV2 and TRBJ1-5; 8 bases are shared with TRBD1. The CDR3 contains 17 residues. Germline V gene lookup returns CDR1 SNHLY and CDR2 FYNNEI. Losses at the gene ends were 6 bases for V and 0 bases for J; bases not matched to a gene: 10.

V and J are TRBV12-5 and TRBJ1-6; 9 bases match TRBD1. In germline, CDR1 is LGHNT, CDR2 FRNRAP. Trimming took 5 bases from V and 10 from J; bases not matched to a gene: 12. The CDR3 consists of 16 residues. CDR3 DNA sequence: TGTGCTAGTGGTCTCAACCGCGGACAGGGGCCGTCACCCCTCCACTTT. Protein: CASGLNRGQGPSPLHF.

V gene TRBV10-3 combines with J gene TRBJ2-7; 10 nucleotides match TRBD2. This CDR3 contains 15 residues. CDR1 and CDR2 from the germline V gene are ENHRY and SYGVKD. Trimming took 4 bases from V and 3 from J; bases not matched to a gene: 6. CDR3 in amino acids: CAISATTSGFYEQYF. CDR3 coding DNA: TGTGCCATCAGTGCAACGACTAGCGGGTTCTACGAGCAGTACTTC.

This sequence joins TRBV7-9 and TRBJ1-1, with 7 bases fitting TRBD1. The CDR3 loop spans 13 amino acids. Germline lookup yields CDR1 SEHNR and CDR2 FQNEAQ (reference sequence). Trimming removed 5 bases from V and 7 bases from J; junction bases left unmatched: 7. Written as DNA, the CDR3 is TGTGCCAGCAGCCCCCGGACAGGACTTGAAGCTTTCTTT. It is translated as CASSPRTGLEAFF.

About this clone itself: Other DNA variants within this sample encode the same CDR3. The chain recombines TRBV28 with TRBJ1-1; perhaps TRBD1 as D (6 bases). CDR1 and CDR2 from the germline V gene are MDHEN and SYDVKM. This CDR3 is 14 amino acids long. Between the trimmed V and J ends, which lost 5 bases and 2 bases, there was a span of 12 bases. CDR3 sequence: CASSLIQGNTEAFF. The CDR3, as DNA: TGTGCCAGCAGTCTGATACAGGGTAACACTGAAGCTTTCTTT.

This chain joins TRBV4-3 and TRBJ1-4; no reliable D call. V lost 1 base and J 8 bases, leaving 11 bases between the germline ends. The length of the CDR3 is 14 residues. Germline V gene sequence: CDR1 LGHNA, CDR2 YSLEER. The CDR3 sequence: CASSQGGLGEKLFF. The CDR3 bases are TGCGCCAGCAGCCAAGGGGGTTTGGGAGAAAAACTGTTTTTT.

The CDR3 reads CASSPRQGYNEQFF. In nucleotides, the CDR3 is TGTGCCAGCAGTCCCCGACAGGGCTACAATGAGCAGTTCTTC. This chain links TRBV27 with TRBJ2-1; 7 bases fit TRBD1. The V gene end was trimmed by 5 bases and the J gene end by 3 bases; junction bases not matched to a gene: 4. This CDR3 has 14 residues. The germline V gene has CDR1 MNHEY and CDR2 SMNVEV (reference sequence).

The chain is built from TRBV19 and TRBJ1-4; D is undetermined. With 3 bases removed from V and 2 bases from J, the gap between germline ends came to 10 bases. Germline assignment: CDR1 LNHDA and CDR2 SQIVND (reference sequence). The CDR3 spans 15 residues. For the CDR3, the DNA is TGTGCCAGTAGTATTCCACGGATGACTAATGAAAAACTGTTTTTT. It encodes CASSIPRMTNEKLFF.

This clone appeared a few times. The chain joins TRBV5-4 to TRBJ2-7, with D perhaps matching TRBD2 (5 bases). Germline V gene lookup returns CDR1 SGHNT and CDR2 YYREEE (reference sequence). V was cut by 1 base and J by 2 bases, with 7 bases left in between. The CDR3 is 13 residues long. CDR3 sequence (DNA): TGTGCCAGCAGCTTGTCCGGGGCCTACGAGCAGTACTTC. This sequence encodes CASSLSGAYEQYF.

CDR3 bases: TGTGCCAGCAGTACCGACAGGGCGTACTATGGCTACACCTTC. Protein sequence: CASSTDRAYYGYTF. J is TRBJ1-2 and V is TRBV28, with 7 bases that match TRBD1. The CDR3 spans 14 residues. Losses at the gene ends were 5 bases for V and 3 bases for J; bases not matched to a gene: 6. Germline V gene data show CDR1 as MDHEN and CDR2 as SYDVKM.

The CDR3 here is CASSKRERAYEQYF. The DNA of the CDR3 is TGTGCCAGCAGCAAGCGGGAGAGAGCCTACGAGCAGTACTTC. The V gene is TRBV11-3, the J gene TRBJ2-7, with 8 nucleotides matching TRBD2. V dropped 5 bases and J dropped 2; count of bases not matched to a gene: 5. The CDR3 extends over 14 amino acids. CDR1 is SGHNT, CDR2 YENEEA, per germline. Filled out from reference TRBV11-3 and TRBJ2-7, the complete variable domain reads EAGVVQSPRYKIIEKKQPVAFWCNPISGHNTLYWYLQNLGQGPELLIRYENEEAVDDSQLPKDRFSAERLKGVDSTLKIQPAELGDSAVYLCASSKRERAYEQYFGPGTRLTVT.

The rearrangement uses TRBV2 and TRBJ1-5; 9 bases align to TRBD1. CDR1 SNHLY and CDR2 FYNNEI come from the germline V gene. CDR3 length: 14 residues. The ends lost 5 bases at V and 6 bases at J; junction bases unmatched: 5. CDR3 sequence (DNA): TGTGCCAGCAGTCTGACAGGGGGAGTTCAGCCCCAGCATTTT. It translates to CASSLTGGVQPQHF.

The chain carries TRBV19 and TRBJ2-7; 8 nucleotides agree with TRBD2. Per germline, CDR1 LNHDA and CDR2 SQIVND (reference sequence). CDR3 length equals 14 residues. Trimming removed 6 bases from V and 0 bases from J; junction bases left unmatched: 4. The CDR3 reads CASSLAGNSYEQYF. The CDR3 bases are TGTGCCAGTAGCCTAGCGGGCAACTCCTACGAGCAGTACTTC.

This clone showed up just a few times. The chain has TRBV20-1 and TRBJ1-1; D is undetermined. The CDR3 has 10 amino acids. V gave up 3 bases and J gave up 7 bases, with 6 bases separating them. CDR1 and CDR2 (germline): DFQATT, SNEGSKA (reference sequence). The CDR3 sequence is CSASKIEAFF. The CDR3, as DNA: TGCAGTGCTAGTAAGATTGAAGCTTTCTTT.

In nucleotides, the CDR3 is TGTGCCAGCAGCGGAGACGGTTACGAGCAGTACTTC. Residues: CASSGDGYEQYF. The chain recombines TRBV9 with TRBJ2-7; the D is unclear. Trimming stripped 3 bases from V and 4 bases from J, with 8 bases between. CDR3 size: 12 residues. CDR1 SGDLS and CDR2 YYNGEE come from the germline V gene.

The rearrangement uses TRBV10-3 and TRBJ1-5; 9 bases match TRBD1. The V and J ends lost 8 bases and 1 base, in that order; junction bases with no gene match: 12. Per germline, CDR1 ENHRY and CDR2 SYGVKD. This CDR3 has 17 amino acids. CDR3 protein: CAIAETGGIASNQPQHF. The CDR3 nucleotides read TGTGCCATCGCAGAAACAGGGGGCATAGCGAGCAATCAGCCCCAGCATTTT.

This rearrangement joins TRBV12-3 or TRBV12-4 to TRBJ1-5; D is unresolved. The CDR3 has 13 residues. The V end was cut by 2 bases, the J end by 4 bases, with 6 bases between. The CDR3 is CASSLNENQPQHF. The CDR3 bases are TGTGCCAGCAGTTTAAATGAGAATCAGCCCCAGCATTTT.

V usage is TRBV4-2 and J usage is TRBJ1-2, with D perhaps matching TRBD1 (5 bases). The CDR3 covers 15 residues. Trimming cost V 0 bases and J 4 bases, with 12 bases left between them. CDR1 is LGHNA, CDR2 YNFKEQ, per germline. The CDR3 DNA reads TGTGCCAGCAGCCAAGACGTTAGGGGTCCCTATGGCTACACCTTC. Encoded protein: CASSQDVRGPYGYTF.

The CDR3 is CAIDRVKETQYF. The CDR3 DNA is TGTGCCATTGACAGGGTGAAAGAGACCCAGTACTTC. This chain uses TRBV6-5 with TRBJ2-5, with TRBD1 matching 7 bases. Trimming took 10 bases from V and 3 from J; bases not matched to a gene: 5. The CDR3 is 12 amino acids. Germline lookup yields CDR1 MNHEY and CDR2 SVGAGI.

V usage is TRBV19 and J usage is TRBJ2-3; D is perhaps TRBD2 (6 bases). Germline lookup yields CDR1 LNHDA and CDR2 SQIVND (reference sequence). This CDR3 has 16 amino acids. Trimming took off 3 bases at V and 0 bases at J, with 13 bases between the two ends. As DNA, the CDR3 is TGTGCCAGTAGTATGCCTTCAGGGACTAGCACAGATACGCAGTATTTT. Protein: CASSMPSGTSTDTQYF.

V and J are TRBV6-1 and TRBJ1-5, with D possibly being TRBD1 (6 bases). V dropped 2 bases and J dropped 6 bases, with 8 bases sitting between them. CDR3 length equals 13 residues. Germline V CDR1 and CDR2: MNHNS, SASEGT. CDR3 residues: CASSERGAQPQHF. The CDR3 coding sequence is TGTGCCAGCAGTGAACGGGGGGCTCAGCCCCAGCATTTT.

V is TRBV5-6 and J is TRBJ2-5; D is possibly TRBD1 (5 bases). The CDR3 contains 13 residues. Germline CDR1 SGHDT, CDR2 YYEEEE. Trimming took off 0 bases at V and 3 bases at J, with 6 bases between the two ends. The DNA of the CDR3 is TGTGCCAGCAGCTTGGTAGGGGAAGAGACCCAGTACTTC. It specifies CASSLVGEETQYF.

The chain couples TRBV2 to TRBJ2-1; 11 bases are a match to TRBD2. Unmatched junction bases numbered 4, after V lost 2 bases and J lost 7 bases. The CDR3 has 15 residues. From germline, CDR1 is SNHLY and CDR2 FYNNEI. This CDR3 is CASSELGTSGNEQFF. In nucleotides, the CDR3 is TGTGCCAGCAGTGAACTCGGGACTAGCGGTAATGAGCAGTTCTTC.

V is TRBV5-1 and J is TRBJ1-3; 7 nucleotides agree with TRBD1. V shed 3 bases and J 0 bases; nucleotides not matched to a gene: 9. This CDR3 comprises 17 residues. Germline values: CDR1 SGHRS, CDR2 YFSETQ. In DNA, the CDR3 is TGCGCCAGCAGCTACAGGGGCCAATATTCCTCTGGAAACACCATATATTTT. Translated, it gives CASSYRGQYSSGNTIYF.

The chain has TRBV6-6 and TRBJ2-5; 9 nucleotides agree with TRBD1. V lost 0 bases and J lost 4; bases outside the gene matches: 6. The CDR3 consists of 16 residues. Germline CDR1 is MNHNY and CDR2 is SVGAGI (reference sequence). CDR3 in DNA: TGTGCCAGCAGTTACTCTAAGAGGACAGGGGTAGAGACCCAGTACTTC. Protein product: CASSYSKRTGVETQYF.

This sequence joins TRBV2 and TRBJ1-2; D perhaps matches TRBD1 (5 bases). The V gene's germline CDR1 is SNHLY and CDR2 FYNNEI. The CDR3 contains 14 residues. V was clipped by 2 bases and J by 4 bases, with 11 bases between them. The CDR3 DNA sequence: TGTGCCAGCAGTGAACACGGGGCTGGCTATGGCTACACCTTC. This translates into CASSEHGAGYGYTF.

This clone was recorded only once. V is TRBV5-1 and J is TRBJ1-1, with D possibly matching TRBD1 (6 bases). V was pared by 0 bases and J by 4 bases, with 13 bases between. Germline CDR1 SGHRS, CDR2 YFSETQ. CDR3 length: 15 amino acids. CDR3 coding DNA: TGCGCCAGCAGCTTGGAGGGGCCAGGGGCCACTGAAGCTTTCTTT. Protein sequence: CASSLEGPGATEAFF.

This rearrangement joins TRBV12-3 or TRBV12-4 to TRBJ1-1; no clear D. The CDR3 runs to 12 residues. Deletions cut 2 bases from V and 5 bases from J, with 6 bases between. Here the CDR3 DNA reads TGTGCCAGCAGTTTAATTTCGACTGAAGCTTTCTTT. Its protein is CASSLISTEAFF.

This chain uses TRBV6-1 with TRBJ2-7; D gene uncertain. V was trimmed by 3 bases and J by 4 bases, leaving 4 bases between them. This CDR3 is 11 amino acids long. Per germline, CDR1 MNHNS and CDR2 SASEGT. The CDR3 spells CASSDGYEQYF. In DNA form, the CDR3 reads TGTGCCAGCAGTGACGGGTACGAGCAGTACTTC.

This clone turned up a few times. J is TRBJ2-1 and V is TRBV24-1; 7 nucleotides match TRBD2. The CDR3 sequence is 13 residues long. J lost 9 bases, V lost 5 bases, and 6 bases had no gene match. Germline CDR1 and CDR2: KGHDR and SFDVKD. The CDR3 region has the DNA TGTGCCACCAGTGGGGCGGGAGTAAGTGAGCAGTTCTTC. It codes for CATSGAGVSEQFF.